These 4 T cell receptor beta chains were all obtained from the same sample, sequenced in a study of cytomegalovirus exposure and HLA in healthy donors. The study ran its PCR with 60 Vbeta and 13 Jbeta primers. Sequencing used immunoSEQ multiplex PCR; TCRdb keeps in-frame clones, though not all of them. This sample has about 76,000 clones; approximately 79% occur once, and the top ten carry 2% to 3%. The sequenced material came from PBMCs. The receptors here all came from a man aged 25 to 45 in good health and CMV-seronegative.

The CDR3 sequence is CASIGGGLRDEQFF. CDR3 DNA: TGTGCCAGCATTGGGGGCGGGCTGAGAGATGAGCAGTTCTTC. This sequence joins TRBV28 and TRBJ2-1; maybe TRBD1 (6 bases). Germline V gene data show CDR1 as MDHEN and CDR2 as SYDVKM. The CDR3 totals 14 residues. The V end was cut by 7 bases, the J end by 8 bases, with 18 bases between.

In its sample, this clone was seen once. This chain joins TRBV19 and TRBJ1-1, with 7 bases that match TRBD1. Germline V lookup: CDR1 LNHDA, CDR2 SQIVND (reference sequence). V lost 5 bases, J lost 5 bases, and 8 bases stayed unmatched. The length of the CDR3 is 14 residues. CDR3 DNA sequence: TGTGCCAGTAGTGCGACAGGGAGAGGGACTGAAGCTTTCTTT. Protein product: CASSATGRGTEAFF. Filled out from reference TRBV19 and TRBJ1-1, the complete variable domain reads DGGITQSPKYLFRKEGQNVTLSCEQNLNHDAMYWYRQDPGQGLRLIYYSQIVNDFQKGDIAEGYSVSREKKESFPLTVTSAQKNPTAFYLCASSATGRGTEAFFGQGTRLTVV.

J is TRBJ2-7 and V is TRBV4-3; 11 bases are a match to TRBD2. CDR3 length equals 15 residues. In germline, CDR1 is LGHNA, CDR2 YSLEER. V was pared by 2 bases and J by 2 bases, with 2 bases of the junction left unmatched. The CDR3 loop reads CASSQLAGGAYEQYF. For the CDR3, the DNA is TGCGCCAGCAGCCAACTAGCGGGAGGAGCCTACGAGCAGTACTTC.

This sequence joins TRBV18 and TRBJ1-2; the D is unclear. V gave up 2 bases and J gave up 0 bases, with 7 bases separating them. From germline, CDR1 is KGHSH and CDR2 LQKENI. This CDR3 contains 14 residues. For the CDR3, the DNA is TGTGCCAGCTCACCAGGTCGCGCTAACTATGGCTACACCTTC. Translated: CASSPGRANYGYTF.